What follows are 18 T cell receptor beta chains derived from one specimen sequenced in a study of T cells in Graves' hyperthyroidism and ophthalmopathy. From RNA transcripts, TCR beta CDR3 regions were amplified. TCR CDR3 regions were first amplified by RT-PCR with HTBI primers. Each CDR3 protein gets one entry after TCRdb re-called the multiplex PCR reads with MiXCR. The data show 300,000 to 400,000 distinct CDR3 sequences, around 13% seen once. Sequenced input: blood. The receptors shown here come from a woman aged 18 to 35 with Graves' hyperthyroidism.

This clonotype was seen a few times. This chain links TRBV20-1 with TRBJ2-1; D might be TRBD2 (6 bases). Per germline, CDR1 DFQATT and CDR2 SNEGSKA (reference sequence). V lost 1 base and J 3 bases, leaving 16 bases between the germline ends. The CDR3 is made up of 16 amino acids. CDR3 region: CSARVGTPGDYNEQFF. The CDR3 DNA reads TGCAGTGCTAGAGTGGGGACTCCCGGGGACTACAATGAGCAGTTCTTC.

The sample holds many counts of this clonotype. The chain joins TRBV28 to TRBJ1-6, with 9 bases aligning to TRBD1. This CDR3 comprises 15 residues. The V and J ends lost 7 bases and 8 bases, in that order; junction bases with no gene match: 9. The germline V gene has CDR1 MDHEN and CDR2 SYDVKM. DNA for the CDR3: TGTGCCAGCACCCCGGGGACAGGGAGGGATTCACCCCTCCACTTT. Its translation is CASTPGTGRDSPLHF.

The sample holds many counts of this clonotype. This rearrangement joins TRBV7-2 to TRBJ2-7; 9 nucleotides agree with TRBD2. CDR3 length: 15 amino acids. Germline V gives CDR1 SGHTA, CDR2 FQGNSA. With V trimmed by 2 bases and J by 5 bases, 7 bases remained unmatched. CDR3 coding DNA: TGTGCCAGCAGCTTAATCGCGGGAGGGCCGGACGAGCAGTACTTC. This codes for CASSLIAGGPDEQYF.

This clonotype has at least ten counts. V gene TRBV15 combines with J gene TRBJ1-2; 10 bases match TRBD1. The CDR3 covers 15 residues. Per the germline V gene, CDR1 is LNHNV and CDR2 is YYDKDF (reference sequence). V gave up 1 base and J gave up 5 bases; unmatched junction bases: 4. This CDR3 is CATSRGQGAEYGYTF. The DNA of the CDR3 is TGTGCCACCAGCAGAGGACAGGGGGCAGAGTATGGCTACACCTTC. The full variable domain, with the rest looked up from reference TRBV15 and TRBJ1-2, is DAMVIQNPRYQVTQFGKPVTLSCSQTLNHNVMYWYQQKSSQAPKLLFHYYDKDFNNEADTPDNFQSRRPNTSFCFLDIRSPGLGDTAMYLCATSRGQGAEYGYTFGSGTRLTVV.

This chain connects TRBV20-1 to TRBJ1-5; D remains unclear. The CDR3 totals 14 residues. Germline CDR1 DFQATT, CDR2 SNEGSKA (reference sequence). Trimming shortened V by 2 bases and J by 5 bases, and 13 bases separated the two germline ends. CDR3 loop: CSARYGEFYQPQHF. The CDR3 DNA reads TGCAGTGCTAGATATGGGGAGTTTTATCAGCCCCAGCATTTT.

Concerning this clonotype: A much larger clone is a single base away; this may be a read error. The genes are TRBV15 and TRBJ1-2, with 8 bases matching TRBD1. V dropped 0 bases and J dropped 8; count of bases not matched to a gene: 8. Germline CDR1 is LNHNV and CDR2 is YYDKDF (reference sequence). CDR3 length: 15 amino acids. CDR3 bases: TGTGCCACCAGCAGAGAGGCGGACAGGGATCGGGGCTACACCTTC. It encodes CATSREADRDRGYTF.

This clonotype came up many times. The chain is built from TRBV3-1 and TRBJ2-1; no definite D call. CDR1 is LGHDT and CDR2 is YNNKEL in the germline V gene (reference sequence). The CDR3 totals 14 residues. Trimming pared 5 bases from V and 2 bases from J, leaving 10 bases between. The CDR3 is CASSTMGTYNEQFF. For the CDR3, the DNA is TGTGCCAGCAGCACAATGGGGACCTACAATGAGCAGTTCTTC.

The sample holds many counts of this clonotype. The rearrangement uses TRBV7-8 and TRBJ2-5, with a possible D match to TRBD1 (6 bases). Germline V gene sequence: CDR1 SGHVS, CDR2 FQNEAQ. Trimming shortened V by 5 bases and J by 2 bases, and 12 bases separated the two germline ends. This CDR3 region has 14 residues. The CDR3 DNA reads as TGTGCCAGCAGCCCACGGGACATTCAAGAGACCCAGTACTTC. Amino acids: CASSPRDIQETQYF.

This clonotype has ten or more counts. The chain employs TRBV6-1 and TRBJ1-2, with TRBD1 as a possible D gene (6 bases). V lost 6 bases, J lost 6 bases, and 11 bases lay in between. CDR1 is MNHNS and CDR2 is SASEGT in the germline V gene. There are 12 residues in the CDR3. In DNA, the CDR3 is TGTGCCAGCAGCCCGGACAGTAATGGCTACACCTTC. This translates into CASSPDSNGYTF.

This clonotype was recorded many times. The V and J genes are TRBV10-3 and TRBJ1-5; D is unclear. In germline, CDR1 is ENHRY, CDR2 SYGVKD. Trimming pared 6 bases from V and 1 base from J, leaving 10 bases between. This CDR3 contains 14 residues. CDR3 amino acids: CAISLGASNQPQHF. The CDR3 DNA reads TGTGCCATCAGCCTGGGAGCGAGCAATCAGCCCCAGCATTTT.

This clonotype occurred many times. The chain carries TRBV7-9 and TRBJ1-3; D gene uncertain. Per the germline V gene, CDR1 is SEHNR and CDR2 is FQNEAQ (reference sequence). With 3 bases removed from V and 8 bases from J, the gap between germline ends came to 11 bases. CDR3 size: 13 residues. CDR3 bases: TGTGCCAGCAGCTTCAGCTCTGAAGACACCATATATTTT. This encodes CASSFSSEDTIYF.

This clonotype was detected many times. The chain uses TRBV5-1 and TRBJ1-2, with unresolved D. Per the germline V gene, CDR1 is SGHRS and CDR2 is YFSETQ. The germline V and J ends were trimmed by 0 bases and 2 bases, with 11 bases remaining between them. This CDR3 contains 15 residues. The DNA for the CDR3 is TGCGCCAGCAGCTTGGAAACAGCCCCCAACTATGGCTACACCTTC. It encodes CASSLETAPNYGYTF.

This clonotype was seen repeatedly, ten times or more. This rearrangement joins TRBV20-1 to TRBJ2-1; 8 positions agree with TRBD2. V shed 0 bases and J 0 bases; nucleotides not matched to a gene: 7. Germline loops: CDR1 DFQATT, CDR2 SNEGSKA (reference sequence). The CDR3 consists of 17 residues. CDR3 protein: CSARDSSGRVSYNEQFF. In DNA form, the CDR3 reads TGCAGTGCTAGAGACTCCAGCGGGAGAGTCTCCTACAATGAGCAGTTCTTC.

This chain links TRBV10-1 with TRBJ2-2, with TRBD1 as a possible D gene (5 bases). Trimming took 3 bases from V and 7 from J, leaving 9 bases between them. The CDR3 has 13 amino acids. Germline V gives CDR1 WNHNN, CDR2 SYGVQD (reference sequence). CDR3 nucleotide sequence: TGCGCCAGCAGTGATCACGACAGCGGGGAGCTGTTTTTT. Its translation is CASSDHDSGELFF.

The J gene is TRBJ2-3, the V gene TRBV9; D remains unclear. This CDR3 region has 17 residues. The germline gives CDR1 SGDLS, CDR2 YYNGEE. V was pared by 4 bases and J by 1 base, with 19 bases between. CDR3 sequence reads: CASSPPPEFRRTDTQYF. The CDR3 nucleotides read TGTGCCAGCAGCCCACCCCCGGAATTTCGGCGCACAGATACGCAGTATTTT.

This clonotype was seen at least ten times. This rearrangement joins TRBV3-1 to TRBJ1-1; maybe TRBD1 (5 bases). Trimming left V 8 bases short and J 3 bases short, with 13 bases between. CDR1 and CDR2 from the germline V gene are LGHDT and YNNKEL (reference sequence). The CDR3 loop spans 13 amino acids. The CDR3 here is CASREGRDTEAFF. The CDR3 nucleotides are TGTGCCAGCCGGGAGGGCAGGGACACTGAAGCTTTCTTT.

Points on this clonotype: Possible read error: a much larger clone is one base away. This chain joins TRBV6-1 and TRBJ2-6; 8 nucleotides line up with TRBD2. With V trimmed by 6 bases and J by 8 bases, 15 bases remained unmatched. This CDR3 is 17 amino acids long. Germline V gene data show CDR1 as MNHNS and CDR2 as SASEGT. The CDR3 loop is CASRTSASPGGTNVLTF. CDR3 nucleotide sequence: TGTGCCAGCAGGACTTCGGCGTCCCCGGGGGGGACCAACGTCCTGACTTTC.

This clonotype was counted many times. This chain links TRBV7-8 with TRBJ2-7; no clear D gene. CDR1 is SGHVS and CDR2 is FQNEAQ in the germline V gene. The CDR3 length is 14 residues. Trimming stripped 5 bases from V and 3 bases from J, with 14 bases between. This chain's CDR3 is CASSLILGGYEQYF. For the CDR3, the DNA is TGTGCCAGCAGCCTTATCTTGGGCGGCTACGAGCAGTACTTC.